This T cell receptor beta chain was recorded in a study of CXCR3-negative and CXCR3-positive naive CD8 T cells. Per the germline V gene, CDR1 is SEHNR and CDR2 is FQNEAQ (reference sequence). The CDR3 runs to 16 residues. Details on this clonotype: What it recognizes is unknown.

The method, 5' RACE with UMI labels, was used to prepare the TRB cDNA libraries. TCRdb reworked the 5' RACE reads into one entry per CDR3 protein, no DNA. Reported are 100,000 to 150,000 distinct CDR3 sequences; the ten largest clones contain 0.5% to 0.75%. Overall study results and limits: CXCR3-positive naive cells carried more hydrophobic TRB CDR3s than CXCR3-negative ones.

The V call is TRBV7-9, the J call TRBJ2-4; the TCRdb call, TRBD1, lacks DNA for checking. This clonotype was sampled from a human donor in good health. Some clones in this sample may be carry-over from other donors' samples. The material sequenced was naive CXCR3+ CD8+ T cells from blood. As to subset: CD45RO-CCR7+CD27+CD95- naive CD8+ T cells expressing CXCR3 (TNR3+). The CDR3 loop is CASFPPLPGSKNIQYF. The full variable domain, completed using reference TRBV7-9 and TRBJ2-4, is DTGVSQNPRHKITKRGQNVTFRCDPISEHNRLYWYRQTLGQGPEFLTYFQNEAQLEKSRLLSDRFSAERPKGSFSTLEIQRTEQGDSAMYLCASFPPLPGSKNIQYFGAGTRLSVL.